One sample yielded the 21 T cell receptor beta chains listed below, sequenced in a study of T-cell reconstitution after alpha-beta-depleted transplantation in children. Construction of the TCRbeta library involved unique molecular identifiers. TCRdb passed the PCR reads through MiXCR, listing each CDR3 protein once. The sample lists hundreds of thousands of distinct CDR3 sequences, 15% to 20% seen once, with roughly 27% in the top ten. Specimen: PBMCs, mostly from graft donor cells, collected 360 days after TCRalphabeta/CD19-depleted stem cell transplant. The receptor source for this set is a boy in the first two years of life who had a stem cell transplant for Wiskott-Aldrich syndrome, so the T cells may come from the graft donor.

The chain links TRBV12-3 or TRBV12-4 to TRBJ2-2; D gene ambiguous. The CDR3 extends over 12 amino acids. V dropped 10 bases and J dropped 2 bases, with 8 bases sitting between them. The DNA of the CDR3 is TGTGCCACCATAGTCAACACCGGGGAGCTGTTTTTT. Its protein is CATIVNTGELFF.

Written as DNA, the CDR3 is TGTGCCAGCAGTTTACAGGGATTTGGAGAAAAACTGTTTTTT. Amino acids: CASSLQGFGEKLFF. This rearrangement joins TRBV27 to TRBJ1-4, with D possibly being TRBD1 (5 bases). Trimming stripped 2 bases from V and 8 bases from J, with 12 bases between. Germline loops: CDR1 MNHEY, CDR2 SMNVEV (reference sequence). This CDR3 has 14 amino acids.

Only a few counts were recorded for this clonotype. V is TRBV4-1 and J is TRBJ2-1, with 10 bases identical to TRBD2. Germline CDR1 reads MGHRA; CDR2 reads YSYEKL. The CDR3 runs 16 residues. The V segment lost 5 bases and the J segment 2 bases; nucleotides outside the gene matches: 6. CDR3 sequence: CASSFTSGGAYNEQFF. The CDR3 DNA sequence: TGCGCCAGCAGCTTTACCAGCGGGGGGGCCTACAATGAGCAGTTCTTC.

This clonotype showed up just a few times. This chain uses TRBV29-1 with TRBJ2-3; D remains ambiguous. CDR1 is SQVTM and CDR2 is ANQGSEA in the germline V gene. Trimming stripped 4 bases from V and 0 bases from J, with 20 bases between. The CDR3 has 17 residues. Here the CDR3 DNA reads TGCAGCGTTGTCCCCTACACTGGCCTTCCTAGCACAGATACGCAGTATTTT. As protein: CSVVPYTGLPSTDTQYF.

V gene TRBV7-9 combines with J gene TRBJ2-5; unclear D gene. Germline lookup yields CDR1 SEHNR and CDR2 FQNEAQ (reference sequence). This CDR3 region has 13 residues. V lost 6 bases to trimming and J lost 4 bases, with 12 bases between them. The CDR3 DNA reads TGTGCCAGCAGTCTGACCCCCCCAGAGACCCAGTACTTC. Its protein product is CASSLTPPETQYF.

The chain combines TRBV13 with TRBJ2-7; possible D gene TRBD2, 5 bases. Per the germline V gene, CDR1 is PRHDT and CDR2 is FYEKMQ (reference sequence). The CDR3 has 12 amino acids. The V gene lost 3 bases and the J gene lost 7 bases, with 10 bases spanning the gap. CDR3 amino acids: CASSLSTTEQYF. Here the CDR3 DNA reads TGTGCCAGCAGCTTGTCGACTACGGAGCAGTACTTC. The complete variable domain, with remaining parts taken from reference TRBV13 and TRBJ2-7, reads AAGVIQSPRHLIKEKRETATLKCYPIPRHDTVYWYQQGPGQDPQFLISFYEKMQSDKGSIPDRFSAQQFSDYHSELNMSSLELGDSALYFCASSLSTTEQYFGPGTRLTVT.

The chain is built from TRBV28 and TRBJ2-7; weak D call: TRBD2 (5 bases). This CDR3 has 14 amino acids. Germline CDR1 and CDR2: MDHEN and SYDVKM. V lost 3 bases and J lost 9, with 18 bases in between. CDR3 protein: CASSFSAPSGGQYF. DNA for the CDR3: TGTGCCAGCAGTTTCTCAGCCCCCAGCGGAGGGCAGTACTTC.

The rearrangement uses TRBV20-1 and TRBJ2-1; no reliable D call. The V end lost 6 bases, the J end lost 4 bases, and 7 bases lay between the germline ends. The CDR3 length is 11 residues. Germline CDR1 reads DFQATT; CDR2 reads SNEGSKA (reference sequence). The CDR3 DNA is TGCAGTGCCGCCCCTTACAATGAGCAGTTCTTC. It encodes CSAAPYNEQFF.

This clonotype was observed a few times. The rearrangement joins TRBV7-2 to TRBJ2-7; TRBD1 agrees at 7 bases. Germline CDR1 SGHTA, CDR2 FQGNSA. The trim removed 3 bases at V and 2 bases at J, leaving 4 bases unmatched. The CDR3 extends over 14 amino acids. The CDR3 bases are TGTGCCAGCAGCTTGGACAGGCCCCCCTACGAGCAGTACTTC. This translates into CASSLDRPPYEQYF.

This chain connects TRBV20-1 to TRBJ1-5; tentatively, D is TRBD1 (5 bases). V lost 2 bases to trimming and J lost 5 bases, with 10 bases between them. There are 13 residues in the CDR3. Germline loops: CDR1 DFQATT, CDR2 SNEGSKA (reference sequence). The CDR3 DNA sequence: TGCAGTGCTAGATCGGGGGAAGATCAGCCCCAGCATTTT. Its protein is CSARSGEDQPQHF.

This rearrangement joins TRBV9 to TRBJ2-1; 12 bases line up with TRBD2. The V gene end was trimmed by 3 bases and the J gene end by 6 bases; junction bases not matched to a gene: 4. Germline loops: CDR1 SGDLS, CDR2 YYNGEE. This CDR3 contains 15 residues. The CDR3 nucleotides read TGTGCCAGCAGCGCGACTAGCGGGAGCCCCAATGAGCAGTTCTTC. This translates into CASSATSGSPNEQFF.

This clonotype was detected only a few times. The chain uses TRBV28 and TRBJ1-6; no reliable D call. The V end lost 4 bases, the J end lost 6 bases, and 7 bases lay between the germline ends. The CDR3 sequence is 13 residues long. Germline V lookup: CDR1 MDHEN, CDR2 SYDVKM. CDR3 residues: CASSSQFNSPLHF. CDR3 coding DNA: TGTGCCAGCAGTTCGCAGTTTAATTCACCCCTCCACTTT.

This clonotype was picked up many times. The chain carries TRBV12-3 or TRBV12-4 and TRBJ2-3; the match to TRBD2 covers 14 bases. The trim removed 5 bases at V and 0 bases at J, leaving 7 bases unmatched. The CDR3 runs 18 residues. CDR3 sequence: CASSQGLAGAPSTDTQYF. In nucleotides, the CDR3 is TGTGCCAGCAGTCAGGGACTAGCGGGAGCTCCTAGCACAGATACGCAGTATTTT.

There are a few counts of this clonotype. The V gene is TRBV20-1, the J gene TRBJ1-6; D gene unclear. V was clipped by 6 bases and J by 9 bases, with 21 bases between them. The CDR3 loop spans 15 amino acids. CDR1 and CDR2 (germline): DFQATT, SNEGSKA (reference sequence). CDR3 coding DNA: TGCAGTGCCGAACTGCGGTGGGGTGAAGGTTCACCCCTCCACTTT. Translating it yields CSAELRWGEGSPLHF.

This clonotype was detected a few times. The chain has TRBV20-1 and TRBJ2-7; 8 bases are shared with TRBD1. The germline V gene encodes CDR1 DFQATT and CDR2 SNEGSKA (reference sequence). This CDR3 has 14 amino acids. The trim removed 6 bases at V and 3 bases at J, leaving 10 bases unmatched. The CDR3 here is CSAYAGGAFYEQYF. The CDR3 region has the DNA TGCAGTGCCTACGCAGGGGGCGCATTCTACGAGCAGTACTTC.

The chain has TRBV20-1 and TRBJ2-1; TRBD2 matches 11 bases. V lost 1 base to trimming and J lost 2 bases; unmatched junction nucleotides: 10. The CDR3 is 18 amino acids. CDR1 DFQATT and CDR2 SNEGSKA come from the germline V gene (reference sequence). As DNA, the CDR3 is TGCAGTGCTAGAGTAGACTTAGCGGGGGGGTACGCCTACAATGAGCAGTTCTTC. Protein: CSARVDLAGGYAYNEQFF.

CDR3 DNA sequence: TGTGCCAGCAGCCCCGTCCCGTTTAATGAAAAACTGTTTTTT. Translated: CASSPVPFNEKLFF. The chain recombines TRBV5-5 with TRBJ1-4; D is undetermined. V was pared by 4 bases and J by 4 bases, with 11 bases between. The CDR3 extends over 14 amino acids. CDR1 SGHKS and CDR2 YYEKEE come from the germline V gene (reference sequence).

This clonotype was detected a few times. The rearrangement joins TRBV10-3 to TRBJ2-3; D ambiguous. The germline V gene encodes CDR1 ENHRY and CDR2 SYGVKD. V shed 0 bases and J shed 0 bases, with 4 bases lying between them. CDR3 length equals 14 residues. This CDR3 reads CAISESASTDTQYF. The CDR3 DNA reads as TGTGCCATCAGTGAGTCGGCTAGCACAGATACGCAGTATTTT.

The chain employs TRBV4-1 and TRBJ2-5; the D call may be TRBD1 or TRBD2 (5 bases each). CDR1 and CDR2 (germline): MGHRA, YSYEKL. CDR3 length: 16 residues. V was cut by 0 bases and J by 5 bases, with 16 bases left in between. The CDR3 is CASSQDGTGPGETQYF. The CDR3 bases are TGCGCCAGCAGCCAAGACGGCACGGGGCCGGGGGAGACCCAGTACTTC.

The chain has TRBV5-1 and TRBJ2-7, with D tentatively TRBD2 (6 bases). Germline V gives CDR1 SGHRS, CDR2 YFSETQ. The CDR3 length is 16 residues. V lost 4 bases to trimming and J lost 5 bases, with 22 bases between them. DNA of the CDR3: TGCGCCAGCAGCCGGACTACAGGTAGGAGGCGTGACGAGCAGTACTTC. It specifies CASSRTTGRRRDEQYF. Looking up the rest from reference TRBV5-1 and TRBJ2-7 gives the full variable domain: KAGVTQTPRYLIKTRGQQVTLSCSPISGHRSVSWYQQTPGQGLQFLFEYFSETQRNKGNFPGRFSGRQFSNSRSEMNVSTLELGDSALYLCASSRTTGRRRDEQYFGPGTRLTVT.

The rearrangement uses TRBV28 and TRBJ2-5; D possibly corresponds to TRBD2 (7 bases). Per the germline V gene, CDR1 is MDHEN and CDR2 is SYDVKM. There are 14 residues in the CDR3. V was shortened by 8 bases and J by 2 bases, with 15 bases between the two germline ends. The CDR3 region has the DNA TGTGCCAGCCGGGGGGCGGGGGCACAAGAGACCCAGTACTTC. Its protein is CASRGAGAQETQYF.